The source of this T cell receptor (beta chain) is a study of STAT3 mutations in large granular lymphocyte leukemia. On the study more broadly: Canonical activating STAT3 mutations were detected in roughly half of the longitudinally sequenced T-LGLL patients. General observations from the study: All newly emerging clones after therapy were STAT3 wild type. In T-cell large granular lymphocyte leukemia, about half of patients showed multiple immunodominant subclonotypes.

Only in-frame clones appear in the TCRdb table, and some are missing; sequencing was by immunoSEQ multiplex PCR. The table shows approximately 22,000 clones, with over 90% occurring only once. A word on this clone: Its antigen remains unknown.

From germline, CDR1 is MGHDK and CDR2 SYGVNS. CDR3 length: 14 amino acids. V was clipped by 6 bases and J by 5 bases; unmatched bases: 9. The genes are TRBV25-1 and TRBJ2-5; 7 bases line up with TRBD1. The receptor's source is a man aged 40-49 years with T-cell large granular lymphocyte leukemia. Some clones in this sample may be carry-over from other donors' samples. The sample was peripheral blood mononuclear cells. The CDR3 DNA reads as TGTGCCAGCAGCCAAGACAGGGCTGTGGAGACCCAGTACTTC. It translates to CASSQDRAVETQYF.